This record covers a single T cell receptor (beta chain). The data were taken from a study of cytomegalovirus exposure and HLA in healthy donors. The CDR3 is 13 amino acids. Germline assignment: CDR1 WSHSY and CDR2 SAAADI. V was shortened by 6 bases and J by 3 bases, with 11 bases between the two germline ends. PCR was performed using 60 Vbeta and 13 Jbeta primers. The protocol was immunoSEQ multiplex PCR, while the TCRdb copy is restricted to in-frame clones and leaves out a portion. The table has approximately 140,000 clones, more than 75% seen once. This TCR was sampled from a male donor in good health and CMV-seronegative. The chain employs TRBV10-2 and TRBJ1-2; TRBD1 is a possible D gene (5 bases). The sample was PBMCs. The CDR3 loop reads CASRRQGDYGYTF. The CDR3 region has the DNA TGCGCCAGCAGAAGGCAGGGCGACTATGGCTACACCTTC.